A single sample is the source of the 12 T cell receptor beta chains below, sequenced in a study of blood T cell repertoires in COVID-19. Libraries were prepared by immunoSEQ multiplex PCR; TCRdb keeps only in-frame clonotypes and omits some of them. The sample consists of over 50,000 clones, roughly nine tenths of them appearing once. Material: peripheral blood. Receptors were obtained from an older woman with active or convalescent COVID-19.

This rearrangement joins TRBV25-1 to TRBJ2-2; TRBD1 might be the D (5 bases). Between the trimmed V and J ends, which lost 5 bases and 2 bases, there was a span of 9 bases. The CDR3 contains 14 residues. The germline gives CDR1 MGHDK, CDR2 SYGVNS. The DNA of the CDR3 is TGTGCCAGCAGTCCCAGGGTCAACACCGGGGAGCTGTTTTTT. Encoded protein: CASSPRVNTGELFF.

The J gene is TRBJ1-5, the V gene TRBV28, with a weak D call TRBD1 (5 bases). The germline CDR1 and CDR2 sequences are MDHEN and SYDVKM. The CDR3 has 13 residues. Between the trimmed V and J ends, which lost 6 bases and 5 bases, there was a span of 11 bases. The CDR3 DNA is TGTGCCAGCAGGCGGGACGACGATCAGCCCCAGCATTTT. Translating it yields CASRRDDDQPQHF.

The rearrangement uses TRBV30 and TRBJ2-3; D may be TRBD1 (6 bases). The V and J ends lost 4 bases and 4 bases respectively, with 12 bases between them. CDR1 and CDR2 from the germline V gene are GTSNPN and SVGIG (reference sequence). This CDR3 contains 13 residues. The CDR3 sequence is CAWTRGMADTQYF. CDR3 DNA: TGTGCCTGGACTAGGGGGATGGCAGATACGCAGTATTTT.

This chain uses TRBV18 with TRBJ1-6; 7 bases agree with TRBD1. Germline V gene lookup returns CDR1 KGHSH and CDR2 LQKENI. The ends lost 4 bases at V and 12 bases at J; junction bases unmatched: 15. This CDR3 is 16 amino acids long. The CDR3 DNA follows: TGTGCCAGCTCACAAGGGGACAGCCCTGGAATTGGACCCCTCCACTTT. Its protein product is CASSQGDSPGIGPLHF.

The sample holds one count of this clone. The gene calls are TRBV28 and TRBJ1-3, with 10 nucleotides matching TRBD1. Germline V gene data show CDR1 as MDHEN and CDR2 as SYDVKM. The CDR3 is made up of 14 amino acids. J was trimmed by 6 bases and V by 8 bases; bases with no gene match: 7. The CDR3 coding sequence is TGTGCCAGCGCTGGGACAGGGGTTAAAAACACCATATATTTT. It is translated as CASAGTGVKNTIYF.

The chain recombines TRBV7-9 with TRBJ2-3, with 15 bases identical to TRBD2. This CDR3 spans 15 amino acids. Germline-derived CDR1 and CDR2 are SEHNR and FQNEAQ (reference sequence). With V trimmed by 5 bases and J by 4 bases, 1 base remained unmatched. Written as DNA, the CDR3 is TGTGCCAGCAGCCGGACTAGCGGGGGGGCAGATACGCAGTATTTT. Its protein product is CASSRTSGGADTQYF.

The chain employs TRBV30 and TRBJ2-3, with D unclear. V lost 2 bases and J 4 bases, leaving 4 bases between the germline ends. The CDR3 spans 11 residues. Germline V gene sequence: CDR1 GTSNPN, CDR2 SVGIG (reference sequence). The CDR3 DNA follows: TGTGCCTGGAGTTTATCAGATACGCAGTATTTT. It encodes CAWSLSDTQYF. Full variable domain (rest looked up from reference TRBV30 and TRBJ2-3): SQTIHQWPATLVQPVGSPLSLECTVEGTSNPNLYWYRQAAGRGLQLLFYSVGIGQISSEVPQNLSASRPQDRQFILSSKKLLLSDSGFYLCAWSLSDTQYFGPGTRLTVL.

The chain is built from TRBV15 and TRBJ2-5; D gene uncertain. This CDR3 spans 12 amino acids. The germline V gene has CDR1 LNHNV and CDR2 YYDKDF (reference sequence). V shed 0 bases and J shed 4 bases, with 3 bases lying between them. CDR3 DNA sequence: TGTGCCACCAGCAGAGACAGAGAGACCCAGTACTTC. It translates to CATSRDRETQYF.

The V call is TRBV29-1, the J call TRBJ1-4; the D is unclear. The V and J ends lost 4 bases and 10 bases respectively, with 16 bases between them. Germline V gene data show CDR1 as SQVTM and CDR2 as ANQGSEA. The CDR3 length is 13 residues. The CDR3 DNA reads TGCAGCGTTGGGGAATATACACGGGGAAAACTGTTTTTT. Its translation: CSVGEYTRGKLFF.

The table lists this clone with a few counts. The rearrangement links TRBV2 to TRBJ1-5; TRBD1 is a possible D gene (6 bases). The CDR3 runs to 16 residues. V dropped 3 bases and J dropped 3 bases, with 15 bases sitting between them. Germline lookup yields CDR1 SNHLY and CDR2 FYNNEI. CDR3 residues: CASSDSGGRFNQPQHF. For the CDR3, the DNA is TGTGCCAGCAGTGACTCTGGGGGCAGATTCAATCAGCCCCAGCATTTT.

V and J are TRBV7-2 and TRBJ2-2; 9 bases agree with TRBD1. The CDR3 consists of 15 residues. V shed 6 bases and J 5 bases; nucleotides not matched to a gene: 7. The germline V gene encodes CDR1 SGHTA and CDR2 FQGNSA. For the CDR3, the DNA is TGTGCCAGCAGTCTACAGGGGGCGATGACCGGGGAGCTGTTTTTT. Translating gives CASSLQGAMTGELFF. Complete variable domain (other parts from reference TRBV7-2 and TRBJ2-2): GAGVSQSPSNKVTEKGKDVELRCDPISGHTALYWYRQSLGQGLEFLIYFQGNSAPDKSGLPSDRFSAERTGGSVSTLTIQRTQQEDSAVYLCASSLQGAMTGELFFGEGSRLTVL.

The chain links TRBV6-5 to TRBJ1-2, with 8 bases matching TRBD1. The CDR3 loop spans 14 amino acids. The germline CDR1 and CDR2 sequences are MNHEY and SVGAGI. The V segment lost 0 bases and the J segment 6 bases; nucleotides outside the gene matches: 3. Here the CDR3 DNA reads TGTGCCAGCAGTTACTCCGACAGGGGCGATGGCTACACCTTC. Translation gives CASSYSDRGDGYTF.